These T cell receptor beta chains were read from a single sample in a study of blood T cell repertoires in COVID-19. TCRdb's copy holds only in-frame clones and misses some; the assay was immunoSEQ multiplex PCR. The data hold roughly 180,000 clones, with roughly 79% observed a single time. Material: peripheral blood. The receptors originated from a woman in her 40s with COVID-19, enrolled during active disease. The CDR3 runs from the conserved cysteine through the conserved F or W. A D gene is named only where the DNA matches it firmly. Expanded clones get a size class; other rows say once, few or many, or leave the size out.

V: TRBV28
D: TRBD2
J: TRBJ2-1
size: .
CDR3: CASSHRSSGSSYNEQFF
DNA: TGTGCCAGCAGCCACCGATCTAGCGGGAGCTCCTACAATGAGCAGTTCTTC

V: TRBV25-1
D: TRBD2
J: TRBJ2-1
size: .
CDR3: CASSSTSGGSYYNEQFF
DNA: TGTGCCAGCAGCTCTACTAGCGGGGGGTCCTACTACAATGAGCAGTTCTTC

V: TRBV18
D: TRBD2
J: TRBJ2-3
size: .
CDR3: CASSRTLGEAGVPDTQYF
DNA: TGTGCCAGCTCACGGACGCTTGGAGAAGCGGGAGTTCCAGATACGCAGTATTTT

V: TRBV7-9
D: .
J: TRBJ1-1
size: .
CDR3: CASSRREANTEAFF
DNA: TGTGCCAGCAGCCGAAGGGAGGCGAACACTGAAGCTTTCTTT

V: TRBV5-6
D: .
J: TRBJ1-4
size: .
CDR3: CASSLVQGEKLFF
DNA: TGTGCCAGCAGCCTAGTACAGGGTGAAAAACTGTTTTTT

V: TRBV19
D: .
J: TRBJ2-5
size: few
CDR3: CASSIARQETQYF
DNA: TGTGCCAGTAGTATAGCGCGCCAAGAGACCCAGTACTTC

V: TRBV29-1
D: .
J: TRBJ1-2
size: once
CDR3: CSVISDYGYTF
DNA: TGCAGCGTTATCAGTGACTATGGCTACACCTTC

V: TRBV30
D: TRBD2
J: TRBJ2-1
size: .
CDR3: CAWTSGGAHEQFF
DNA: TGTGCCTGGACTAGCGGGGGGGCTCATGAGCAGTTCTTC

V: TRBV11-2
D: .
J: TRBJ2-3
size: .
CDR3: CASSLRALADTQYF
DNA: TGTGCCAGCAGCCTTCGAGCCCTGGCAGATACGCAGTATTTT

V: TRBV4-1
D: .
J: TRBJ2-1
size: once
CDR3: CASSQGLTGFNEQFF
DNA: TGCGCCAGCAGCCAAGGACTTACAGGGTTTAATGAGCAGTTCTTC

V: TRBV5-4
D: .
J: TRBJ2-2
size: .
CDR3: CASSRGGPSNTGELFF
DNA: TGTGCCAGCAGTCGCGGAGGACCGTCGAACACCGGGGAGCTGTTTTTT

V: TRBV2
D: .
J: TRBJ1-1
size: .
CDR3: CASSEALRGGFGLNTEAFF
DNA: TGTGCCAGCAGTGAAGCGCTTAGGGGTGGTTTTGGGCTGAACACTGAAGCTTTCTTT

V: TRBV4-1
D: TRBD1
J: TRBJ1-3
size: .
CDR3: CASSQDLETGYGNTIYF
DNA: TGCGCCAGCAGCCAAGATCTGGAGACAGGGTACGGAAACACCATATATTTT

V: TRBV5-1
D: .
J: TRBJ2-2
size: .
CDR3: CASSLGSGNTGELFF
DNA: TGCGCCAGCAGCTTGGGTTCAGGGAACACCGGGGAGCTGTTTTTT

V: TRBV27
D: .
J: TRBJ2-3
size: .
CDR3: CASSLRRLAPDTQYF
DNA: TGTGCCAGCAGTTTGAGAAGGCTAGCCCCAGATACGCAGTATTTT

V: TRBV9
D: .
J: TRBJ2-2
size: .
CDR3: CASSVAPGAGTNTGELFF
DNA: TGTGCCAGCAGCGTAGCCCCAGGGGCCGGGACGAACACCGGGGAGCTGTTTTTT

V: TRBV27
D: .
J: TRBJ2-5
size: once
CDR3: CASRHNQETQYF
DNA: TGTGCCAGCAGGCACAACCAAGAGACCCAGTACTTC

V: TRBV30
D: .
J: TRBJ2-5
size: .
CDR3: CAWSVPGVETQYF
DNA: TGTGCCTGGAGTGTACCGGGGGTCGAGACCCAGTACTTC

V: TRBV18
D: .
J: TRBJ2-3
size: .
CDR3: CASSRQGSTDTQYF
DNA: TGTGCCAGCTCACGTCAGGGGAGCACAGATACGCAGTATTTT

V: TRBV27
D: TRBD1
J: TRBJ1-1
size: many
CDR3: CASSQYRGQAFF
DNA: TGTGCCAGCAGCCAATACAGGGGCCAGGCTTTCTTT

V: TRBV2
D: TRBD1
J: TRBJ2-7
size: .
CDR3: CASSKQGPPSYEQYF
DNA: TGTGCCAGCAGTAAACAGGGGCCCCCCTCCTACGAGCAGTACTTC

V: TRBV7-3
D: TRBD1
J: TRBJ2-1
size: .
CDR3: CASSPGQGRNEQFF
DNA: TGTGCCAGCAGCCCTGGACAGGGCCGCAATGAGCAGTTCTTC

V: TRBV19
D: TRBD2
J: TRBJ2-5
size: .
CDR3: CASRTSGSLEETQYF
DNA: TGTGCCAGTCGGACTAGCGGGAGCCTAGAAGAGACCCAGTACTTC

V: TRBV19
D: .
J: TRBJ1-5
size: .
CDR3: CASQPGHSNQPQHF
DNA: TGTGCCAGTCAACCGGGACACTCCAATCAGCCCCAGCATTTT

V: TRBV13
D: TRBD1
J: TRBJ2-5
size: .
CDR3: CASSLKQGQETQYF
DNA: TGTGCCAGCAGCTTAAAACAGGGGCAGGAGACCCAGTACTTC

V: TRBV18
D: TRBD2
J: TRBJ2-1
size: .
CDR3: CASSPGTSGTYNEQFF
DNA: TGTGCCAGCTCACCTGGGACTAGCGGGACCTACAATGAGCAGTTCTTC

V: TRBV2
D: TRBD2
J: TRBJ2-1
size: .
CDR3: CASTGGSYNEQFF
DNA: TGTGCCAGCACGGGGGGCTCCTACAATGAGCAGTTCTTC

V: TRBV2
D: .
J: TRBJ1-1
size: .
CDR3: CASSYHEAAEAFF
DNA: TGTGCCAGCAGTTACCACGAAGCCGCTGAAGCTTTCTTT

V: TRBV9
D: .
J: TRBJ2-1
size: .
CDR3: CASSVGPNNEQFF
DNA: TGTGCCAGCAGCGTAGGGCCAAACAATGAGCAGTTCTTC

V: TRBV12-3/TRBV12-4
D: .
J: TRBJ1-5
size: few
CDR3: CASSSGDSKPQHF
DNA: TGTGCCAGCAGTTCGGGGGATTCTAAGCCCCAGCATTTT

V: TRBV11-1
D: .
J: TRBJ2-6
size: .
CDR3: CASSLGGSGANVLTF
DNA: TGTGCCAGCAGCTTGGGAGGCTCCGGGGCCAACGTCCTGACTTTC

V: TRBV12-3/TRBV12-4
D: TRBD1
J: TRBJ1-4
size: .
CDR3: CASRGTVGEKLFF
DNA: TGTGCCAGCAGGGGGACAGTAGGGGAAAAACTGTTTTTT

V: TRBV5-1
D: TRBD1
J: TRBJ2-5
size: .
CDR3: CASSPRTGEETQYF
DNA: TGCGCCAGCAGCCCCCGGACAGGGGAAGAGACCCAGTACTTC

V: TRBV3-1/TRBV3-2
D: TRBD2
J: TRBJ2-4
size: .
CDR3: CASSLPPSGRENIQYF
DNA: TGTGCCAGCAGCCTCCCTCCCAGCGGGAGGGAAAACATTCAGTACTTC

V: TRBV2
D: .
J: TRBJ1-4
size: few
CDR3: CASSQAGGMEKLFF
DNA: TGTGCCAGCAGTCAGGCGGGGGGGATGGAAAAACTGTTTTTT

V: TRBV7-2
D: .
J: TRBJ2-5
size: once
CDR3: CASSHNSGQETQYF
DNA: TGTGCCAGCAGCCATAACAGCGGCCAAGAGACCCAGTACTTC

V: TRBV6-4
D: TRBD1
J: TRBJ2-2
size: .
CDR3: CASPGTEIFTGELFF
DNA: TGTGCCAGTCCCGGGACAGAGATATTCACCGGGGAGCTGTTTTTT

V: TRBV2
D: .
J: TRBJ1-2
size: .
CDR3: CASQFGGRNYGYTF
DNA: TGTGCCAGCCAATTCGGGGGACGTAACTATGGCTACACCTTC

V: TRBV9
D: TRBD1
J: TRBJ1-3
size: .
CDR3: CASSNRGQGASDLYF
DNA: TGTGCCAGCAGCAACCGGGGACAGGGGGCATCGGACCTATATTTT

V: TRBV12-3/TRBV12-4
D: .
J: TRBJ1-5
size: .
CDR3: CASSVGSQPQHF
DNA: TGTGCCAGCAGCGTTGGCAGTCAGCCCCAGCATTTT

V: TRBV7-6
D: .
J: TRBJ2-1
size: once
CDR3: CASSSNFNEQFF
DNA: TGTGCCAGCAGCTCAAATTTCAATGAGCAGTTCTTC

V: TRBV21-1
D: .
J: TRBJ2-3
size: once
CDR3: CASLKRYSSTDTQYF
DNA: TGTGCCAGCCTCAAGCGGTACTCAAGCACAGATACGCAGTATTTT

V: TRBV4-1
D: TRBD1
J: TRBJ2-7
size: .
CDR3: CASSQVWSGGQYEQYF
DNA: TGCGCCAGCAGCCAAGTTTGGTCAGGGGGTCAATACGAGCAGTACTTC

V: TRBV30
D: TRBD1
J: TRBJ1-5
size: .
CDR3: CACQTGSNQPQHF
DNA: TGTGCCTGCCAGACAGGGAGCAATCAGCCCCAGCATTTT

V: TRBV5-6
D: .
J: TRBJ1-4
size: .
CDR3: CASSLAGQSPTNEKLFF
DNA: TGTGCCAGCAGCTTGGCAGGCCAGAGCCCAACTAATGAAAAACTGTTTTTT

V: TRBV11-1
D: .
J: TRBJ1-3
size: .
CDR3: CASSPRRGTTGNTIYF
DNA: TGTGCCAGCAGCCCGCGCCGGGGGACTACTGGAAACACCATATATTTT